The rows below give T cell receptor beta chains drawn from one sample of a study of T cells in Graves' hyperthyroidism and ophthalmopathy. TCRdb re-derived calls from the multiplex PCR reads in MiXCR, one entry per CDR3 protein. The table has around 690,000 distinct CDR3 sequences, 20% seen once. The material sequenced was blood. Receptor source: a man younger than 45 with Graves' ophthalmopathy. Both conserved end residues are part of each CDR3.

length,V,CDR3
16,TRBV3-1,CASSQDLVRGEDEQFF
11,TRBV5-1,CASSFAHEQYF
14,TRBV20-1,CSARGGQTNDKQYF
12,TRBV28,CASTLGNSPLHF
12,TRBV29-1,CSVHGNTDTQYF
18,TRBV15,CATSRDGTGGFSNQPQHF
11,TRBV27,CASSYGDTQYF
13,TRBV20-1,CSASFTGRNTIYF
14,TRBV7-9,CASSLDGTAVPAFF
17,TRBV5-1,CASSLAMSGTGTDTQYF
17,TRBV4-3,CASSQDLAGGPQDTQYF
14,TRBV20-1,CSARGGTVNTEAFF
15,TRBV7-6,CASSLNSGPQETQYF
13,TRBV20-1,CSARGLGGRTQYF
15,TRBV27,CASRARQPNNSPLHF